The clone carrying this T cell receptor beta chain was detected many times. Construction of the TCRbeta library involved unique molecular identifiers. Using its own MiXCR run on the PCR reads, TCRdb lists one record per CDR3 protein. The data hold 70,000 to 100,000 distinct CDR3 sequences, with 12% observed a single time. The sample belongs to a study of T-cell reconstitution after alpha-beta-depleted transplantation in children. The CDR3 length is 13 residues. Trimming removed 0 bases from V and 1 base from J, with 4 bases in between. The germline V gene encodes CDR1 SGHRS and CDR2 YFSETQ. This sequence originates from a human donor who donated a stem cell graft to a child with inherited bone marrow failure. V gene TRBV5-1 combines with J gene TRBJ2-5; the D is unclear. Sequenced material: PBMCs from the stem cell graft donor, taken from the stem cell graft. In DNA form, the CDR3 reads TGCGCCAGCAGCTTGGACTCCCAAGAGACCCAGTACTTC. This encodes CASSLDSQETQYF.